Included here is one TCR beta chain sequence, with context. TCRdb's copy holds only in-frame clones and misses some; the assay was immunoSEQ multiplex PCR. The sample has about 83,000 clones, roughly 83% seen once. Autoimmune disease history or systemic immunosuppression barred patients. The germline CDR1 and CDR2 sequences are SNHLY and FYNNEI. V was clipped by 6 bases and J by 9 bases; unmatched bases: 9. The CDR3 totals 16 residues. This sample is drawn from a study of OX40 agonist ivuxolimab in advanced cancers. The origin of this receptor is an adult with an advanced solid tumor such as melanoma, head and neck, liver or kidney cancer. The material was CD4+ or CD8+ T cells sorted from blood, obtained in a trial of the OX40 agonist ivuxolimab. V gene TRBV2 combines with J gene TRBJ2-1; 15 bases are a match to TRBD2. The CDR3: CASRGQTGLAGGEQFF. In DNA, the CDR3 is TGTGCCAGCAGAGGCCAAACGGGACTAGCGGGAGGTGAGCAGTTCTTC.